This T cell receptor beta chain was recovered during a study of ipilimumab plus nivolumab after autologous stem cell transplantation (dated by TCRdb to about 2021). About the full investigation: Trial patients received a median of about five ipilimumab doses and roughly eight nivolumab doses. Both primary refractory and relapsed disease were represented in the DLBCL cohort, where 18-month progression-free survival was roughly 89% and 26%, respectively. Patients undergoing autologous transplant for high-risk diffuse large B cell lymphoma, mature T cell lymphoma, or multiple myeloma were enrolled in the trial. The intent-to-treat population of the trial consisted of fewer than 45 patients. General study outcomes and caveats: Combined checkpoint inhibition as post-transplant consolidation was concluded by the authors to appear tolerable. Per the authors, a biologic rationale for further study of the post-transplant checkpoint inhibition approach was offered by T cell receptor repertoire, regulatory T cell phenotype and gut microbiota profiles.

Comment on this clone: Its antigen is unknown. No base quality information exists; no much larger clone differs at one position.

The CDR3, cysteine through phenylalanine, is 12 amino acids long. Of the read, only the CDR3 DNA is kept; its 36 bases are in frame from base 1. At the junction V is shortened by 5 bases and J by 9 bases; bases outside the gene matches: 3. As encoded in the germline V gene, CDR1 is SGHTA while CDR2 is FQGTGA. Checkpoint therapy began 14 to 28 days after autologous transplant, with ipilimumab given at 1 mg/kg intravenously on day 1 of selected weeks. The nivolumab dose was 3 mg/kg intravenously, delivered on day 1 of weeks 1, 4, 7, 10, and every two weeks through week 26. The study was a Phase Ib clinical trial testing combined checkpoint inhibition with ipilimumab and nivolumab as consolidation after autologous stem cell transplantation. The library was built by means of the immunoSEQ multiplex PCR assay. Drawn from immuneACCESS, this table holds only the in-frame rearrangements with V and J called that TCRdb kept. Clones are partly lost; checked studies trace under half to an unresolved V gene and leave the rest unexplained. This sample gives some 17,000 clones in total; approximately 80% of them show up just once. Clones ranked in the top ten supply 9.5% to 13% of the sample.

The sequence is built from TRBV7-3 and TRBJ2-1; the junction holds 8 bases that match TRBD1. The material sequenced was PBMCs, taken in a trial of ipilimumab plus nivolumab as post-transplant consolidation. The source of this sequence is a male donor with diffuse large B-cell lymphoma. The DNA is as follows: TGTGCCAGCAGCAGGACAGGGTTTGAGCAGTTCTTC. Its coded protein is CASSRTGFEQFF.